This T cell receptor (beta chain) comes out of a study of Ad26.COV2.S vaccination and SARS-CoV-2 variants. This table comes from immunoSEQ multiplex PCR, and its TCRdb copy is limited to in-frame clones, with some not included. The sample lists roughly 100,000 clones, less than 85% occurring once. The CDR3 covers 16 residues. Germline V lookup: CDR1 SEHNR, CDR2 FQNEAQ (reference sequence). V was trimmed by 7 bases and J by 6 bases, leaving 25 bases between them. This clonotype was sampled from a human donor who had recovered from COVID-19. The input for sequencing was peripheral blood, taken after recovery from COVID-19. The V and J genes are TRBV7-9 and TRBJ2-7; D is possibly TRBD1 (5 bases). The CDR3 DNA reads TGTGCCAGCACCCCGCCCTCTGGGCAGGGATACACCGAGCAGTACTTC. It specifies CASTPPSGQGYTEQYF. The full variable domain, completed using reference TRBV7-9 and TRBJ2-7, is DTGVSQNPRHKITKRGQNVTFRCDPISEHNRLYWYRQTLGQGPEFLTYFQNEAQLEKSRLLSDRFSAERPKGSFSTLEIQRTEQGDSAMYLCASTPPSGQGYTEQYFGPGTRLTVT.